One and the same sample provided the 12 T cell receptor beta chains below, sequenced in a study of T-cell memory formation after mild COVID-19 listed by TCRdb under 2021. The library was built by means of 5' RACE. These reads were obtained on an Illumina NovaSeq 6000. TCRdb's own reprocessing of the public reads used fastp at Q25 and MiXCR and kept productive beta chains. All rows with the same CDR3 protein become a single entry with the most common DNA and genes. The sample yields approximately 300,000 distinct CDR3 sequences; about 15% were counted once. The top ten clonotypes cover roughly a fifth of the sample. The specimen was PBMCs or a T cell subset sorted from them (not recorded which). The receptor source for this set is a man younger than 35 who had mild COVID-19 (a few samples of this study predate the infection). The sample titles of this study are shuffled in the database, so cell type and time point are left out; the donor was told from shared clones.

This clonotype was recorded many times. The V call is TRBV18, the J call TRBJ1-2; perhaps TRBD1 as D (5 bases). Germline V gene lookup returns CDR1 KGHSH and CDR2 LQKENI. The CDR3 spans 16 residues. V was clipped by 5 bases and J by 4 bases, with 20 bases between them. The CDR3 bases are TGTGCCAGCTCAGAGGGACGGAGTGGAGGGCGCTATGGCTACACCTTC. Translation: CASSEGRSGGRYGYTF.

The chain uses TRBV6-9 and TRBJ1-3; no definite D call. V lost 7 bases and J lost 8, with 18 bases in between. There are 14 residues in the CDR3. Germline lookup yields CDR1 MNHGY and CDR2 SVAAGI. The CDR3 spells CASTQDRTVYTIYF. CDR3 nucleotide sequence: TGTGCCAGCACCCAGGACCGGACGGTGTACACCATATATTTT.

In its sample, this clonotype was seen a few times. The chain combines TRBV18 with TRBJ2-7; 9 bases are a match to TRBD1. The V gene end was trimmed by 6 bases and the J gene end by 5 bases; junction bases not matched to a gene: 5. The CDR3 runs 13 residues. Germline loops: CDR1 KGHSH, CDR2 LQKENI. CDR3 sequence: CASSPGTGNEQYV. CDR3 nucleotides: TGTGCCAGCTCCCCCGGGACAGGGAACGAGCAGTACGTC.

The chain carries TRBV5-1 and TRBJ2-1; unclear D gene. The CDR3 consists of 14 residues. Looked up from germline, CDR1 is SGHRS and CDR2 is YFSETQ. V lost 0 bases and J lost 10, with 14 bases in between. Written as DNA, the CDR3 is TGCGCCAGCAGCTTGGGGTTCGGCCAGTGGGAGCAGTTCTTC. The encoded protein is CASSLGFGQWEQFF.

The chain employs TRBV4-3 and TRBJ1-1; D unresolved. V gave up 1 base and J gave up 2 bases, with 8 bases separating them. The CDR3 is 14 residues long. Germline-derived CDR1 and CDR2 are LGHNA and YSLEER. CDR3 loop: CASSQGYLNTEAFF. CDR3 in DNA: TGCGCCAGCAGCCAAGGCTATTTAAACACTGAAGCTTTCTTT.

The V and J genes are TRBV10-3 and TRBJ2-5, with D uncertain. V was shortened by 2 bases and J by 2 bases, with 18 bases between the two germline ends. CDR1 is ENHRY and CDR2 is SYGVKD in the germline V gene. The CDR3 runs 17 residues. In DNA, the CDR3 is TGTGCCATCAGTGAGGGGAAGGCAGCCGCACTTCAAGAGACCCAGTACTTC. As protein: CAISEGKAAALQETQYF.

The chain links TRBV5-1 to TRBJ2-1, with 11 positions matching TRBD1. After removal of 3 bases from V and 7 bases from J, the junction contained 6 bases not matched to a gene. This CDR3 spans 15 amino acids. Germline CDR1 is SGHRS and CDR2 is YFSETQ. CDR3 sequence: CASSSGQGVYNEQFF. CDR3 nucleotides: TGCGCCAGCAGCTCGGGACAGGGGGTTTATAATGAGCAGTTCTTC.

V and J are TRBV11-2 and TRBJ2-5, with a possible D match to TRBD1 (6 bases). Germline V gene lookup returns CDR1 SGHAT and CDR2 FQNNGV. The CDR3 contains 14 residues. Trimming stripped 5 bases from V and 4 bases from J, with 14 bases between. The CDR3 region has the DNA TGTGCCAGCAGCCCCCGGACAGTGACAGAGACCCAGTACTTC. Its protein product is CASSPRTVTETQYF.

The rearrangement links TRBV20-1 to TRBJ1-1; D may be TRBD1 (6 bases). Trimming left V 4 bases short and J 5 bases short, with 11 bases between. CDR3 size: 12 residues. Germline V gives CDR1 DFQATT, CDR2 SNEGSKA (reference sequence). CDR3 sequence (DNA): TGCAGTGCTAAAGGGGGGGAGACTGAAGCTTTCTTT. Amino acid sequence: CSAKGGETEAFF.

The chain uses TRBV7-2 and TRBJ2-5; weak D call: TRBD2 (6 bases). Deletions cut 5 bases from V and 3 bases from J, with 13 bases between. Looked up from germline, CDR1 is SGHTA and CDR2 is FQGNSA. The CDR3 is 14 amino acids. The CDR3 DNA follows: TGTGCCAGCAGCGTATTTTCTAGCGAAGAGACCCAGTACTTC. It is translated as CASSVFSSEETQYF. The whole variable domain, filled in from reference TRBV7-2 and TRBJ2-5, reads GAGVSQSPSNKVTEKGKDVELRCDPISGHTALYWYRQSLGQGLEFLIYFQGNSAPDKSGLPSDRFSAERTGGSVSTLTIQRTQQEDSAVYLCASSVFSSEETQYFGPGTRLLVL.

This clonotype has just a few counts. The chain combines TRBV20-1 with TRBJ2-1; no clear D gene. The ends were cut back, 3 bases at V and 3 bases at J, with 12 bases in the middle. The CDR3 consists of 14 residues. Germline values: CDR1 DFQATT, CDR2 SNEGSKA (reference sequence). CDR3 amino acids: CSASDGTLYNEQFF. The CDR3 DNA is TGCAGTGCTAGCGACGGCACCCTCTACAATGAGCAGTTCTTC.

This clonotype occurred many times. The chain links TRBV6-6 to TRBJ2-2; D remains ambiguous. This CDR3 has 14 residues. V shed 4 bases and J shed 1 base, with 7 bases lying between them. CDR1 is MNHNY and CDR2 is SVGAGI in the germline V gene (reference sequence). In DNA, the CDR3 is TGTGCCAGCAGTTTCGACGGGAACACCGGGGAGCTGTTTTTT. As protein: CASSFDGNTGELFF.